Included here is one T cell receptor beta chain sequence, with context. The sample comes from a study of blood T cell repertoires in COVID-19. Study summary: Researchers got acute and convalescent COVID-19 samples from the United States, Italy and Spain. Sources were T cells, B-cell-depleted T cells, or PBMCs; the material itself was cDNA or gDNA.

Germline V lookup: CDR1 SGHKS, CDR2 YYEKEE (reference sequence). Deletions cut 0 bases from V and 5 bases from J, with 15 bases between. CDR3 length equals 15 residues. Original analysis: The assay estimated nucleated cells by amplifying reference gene primers. Assay used: immunoSEQ multiplex PCR; TCRdb lists only in-frame clones, some missing. V and J calls and clone size are as listed in that table; D and trimming were resolved from the DNA. Counted here are 250,000 to 300,000 clones, under 90% occurring once; the ten biggest clones make up approximately 0.94%. This receptor was obtained from a woman in her forties who had recovered from COVID-19. The material sequenced was peripheral blood. The J gene is TRBJ2-7, the V gene TRBV5-5; D uncertain. The CDR3 loop reads CASSLGANQAHEQYF. The CDR3 DNA reads TGTGCCAGCAGCTTGGGTGCCAATCAGGCCCACGAGCAGTACTTC.